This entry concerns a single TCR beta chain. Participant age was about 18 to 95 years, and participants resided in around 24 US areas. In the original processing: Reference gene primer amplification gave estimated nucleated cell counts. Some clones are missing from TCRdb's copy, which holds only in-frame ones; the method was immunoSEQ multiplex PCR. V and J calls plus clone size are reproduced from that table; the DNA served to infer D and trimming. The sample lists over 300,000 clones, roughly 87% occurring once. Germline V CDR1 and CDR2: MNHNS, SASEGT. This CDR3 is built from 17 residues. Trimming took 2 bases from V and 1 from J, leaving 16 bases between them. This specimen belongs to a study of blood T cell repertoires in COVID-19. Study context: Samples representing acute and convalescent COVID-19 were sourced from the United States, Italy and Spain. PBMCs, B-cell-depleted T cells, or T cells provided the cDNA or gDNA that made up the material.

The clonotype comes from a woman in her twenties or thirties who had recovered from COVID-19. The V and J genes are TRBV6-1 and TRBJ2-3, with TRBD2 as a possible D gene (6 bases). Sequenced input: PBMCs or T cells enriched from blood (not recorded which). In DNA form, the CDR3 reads TGTGCCAGCAGTGAATCAATTGTAGGCGGGGGCACAGATACGCAGTATTTT. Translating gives CASSESIVGGGTDTQYF.